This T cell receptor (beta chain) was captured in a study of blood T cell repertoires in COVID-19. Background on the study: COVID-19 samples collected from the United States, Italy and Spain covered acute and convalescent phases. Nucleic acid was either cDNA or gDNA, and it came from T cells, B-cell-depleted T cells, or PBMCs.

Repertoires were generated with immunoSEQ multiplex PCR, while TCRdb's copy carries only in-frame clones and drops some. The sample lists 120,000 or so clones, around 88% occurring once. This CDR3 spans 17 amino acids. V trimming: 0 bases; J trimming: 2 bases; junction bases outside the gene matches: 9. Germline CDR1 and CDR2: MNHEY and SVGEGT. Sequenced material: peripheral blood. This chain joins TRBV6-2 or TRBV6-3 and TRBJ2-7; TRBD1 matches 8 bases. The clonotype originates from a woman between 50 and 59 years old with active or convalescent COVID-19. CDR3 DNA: TGTGCCAGCAGTTACTCGTCGGGACAGGCAATGACCTACGAGCAGTACTTC. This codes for CASSYSSGQAMTYEQYF.